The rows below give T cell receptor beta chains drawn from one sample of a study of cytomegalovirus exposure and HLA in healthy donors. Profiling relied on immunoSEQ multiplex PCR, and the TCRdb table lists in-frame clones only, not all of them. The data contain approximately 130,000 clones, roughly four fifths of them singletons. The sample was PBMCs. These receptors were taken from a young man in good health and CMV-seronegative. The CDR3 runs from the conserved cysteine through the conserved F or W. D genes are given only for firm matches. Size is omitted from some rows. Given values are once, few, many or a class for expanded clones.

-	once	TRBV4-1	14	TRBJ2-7	TGCGCCAGCAGCCACACGGCAGGGCCCTACGAGCAGTACTTC	CASSHTAGPYEQYF
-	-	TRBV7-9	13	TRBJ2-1	TGTGCCAGCAGCTCCACAGAATACAATGAGCAGTTCTTC	CASSSTEYNEQFF
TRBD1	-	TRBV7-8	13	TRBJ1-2	TGTGCCAGCAGCTTAAGGAGGGGGCATGGCTACACCTTC	CASSLRRGHGYTF
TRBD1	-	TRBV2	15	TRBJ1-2	TGTGCCAGCAGGGACAGGGGAGTTATGAACTATGGCTACACCTTC	CASRDRGVMNYGYTF
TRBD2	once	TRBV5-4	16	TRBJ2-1	TGTGCCAGCAGCTTGGCCCGACTAGCGGGGAAGGATGAGCAGTTCTTC	CASSLARLAGKDEQFF
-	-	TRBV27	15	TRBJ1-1	TGTGCCAGCAGTCTTACCAGTACCCGGAACACTGAAGCTTTCTTT	CASSLTSTRNTEAFF
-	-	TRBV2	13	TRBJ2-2	TGTGCCAGCAGTCGCCGACAGACCGGGGAGCTGTTTTTT	CASSRRQTGELFF
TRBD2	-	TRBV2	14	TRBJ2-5	TGTGCCAGCAGTATACTAGCGGCCGGGGAGACCCAGTACTTC	CASSILAAGETQYF
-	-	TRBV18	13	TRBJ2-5	TGTGCCAGCTCACAGGGGTTTCAAGAGACCCAGTACTTC	CASSQGFQETQYF
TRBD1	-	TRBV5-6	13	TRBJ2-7	TGTGCCAGCAGCCTCGGGACAGGGAGCGAGCAGTACTTC	CASSLGTGSEQYF
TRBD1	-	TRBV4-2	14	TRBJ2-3	TGTGCCAGCAGCTCTCGGACAGGGTCAGATACGCAGTATTTT	CASSSRTGSDTQYF
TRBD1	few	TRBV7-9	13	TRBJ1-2	TGTGCCAGCAGCTTCGGGACAGGGGATGGCTACACCTTC	CASSFGTGDGYTF
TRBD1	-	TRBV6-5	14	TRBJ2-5	TGTGCCAGCAGTTACGACAGGGTTAAAGAGACCCAGTACTTC	CASSYDRVKETQYF
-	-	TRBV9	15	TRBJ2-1	TGTGCCAGCAGCGTAGCCGTACTAGTTAACAATGAGCAGTTCTTC	CASSVAVLVNNEQFF
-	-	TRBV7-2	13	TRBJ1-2	TGTGCCAGCAGCGCCGGGAGGGCCTATGGCTACACCTTC	CASSAGRAYGYTF
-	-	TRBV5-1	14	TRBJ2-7	TGCGCCAGCAGCTCCGGGACACTAACCTACGAGCAGTACTTC	CASSSGTLTYEQYF
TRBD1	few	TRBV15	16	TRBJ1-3	TGTGCCACCAGCAGAGAGGGACAGGGACTTGGAAACACCATATATTTT	CATSREGQGLGNTIYF
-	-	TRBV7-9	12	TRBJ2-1	TGTTCCAGCAGCTTAGCTATCGATGAGCAGTTCTTC	CSSSLAIDEQFF
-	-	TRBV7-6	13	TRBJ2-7	TGTGCCAGCAGCTTAGGTTATTCCTACGAGCAGTACTTC	CASSLGYSYEQYF
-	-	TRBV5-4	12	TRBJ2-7	TGTGCCAGCAGCTTCCCAGGGTTGGAGCAGTACTTC	CASSFPGLEQYF
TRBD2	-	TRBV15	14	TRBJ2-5	TGTGCCACCAGCAGAGGGGGGGGGCAAGAGACCCAGTACTTC	CATSRGGGQETQYF
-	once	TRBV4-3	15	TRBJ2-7	TGCGCCAGCAGCCAAGGTACTGCGGGATCTTACGAGCAGTACTTC	CASSQGTAGSYEQYF
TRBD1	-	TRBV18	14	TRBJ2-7	TGTGCCAGCTCACCCGGGACAGGGACAGGGGAGCAGTACTTC	CASSPGTGTGEQYF
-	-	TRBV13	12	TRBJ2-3	TGTGCCAGCAGCTCCTCAGGAGATACGCAGTATTTT	CASSSSGDTQYF
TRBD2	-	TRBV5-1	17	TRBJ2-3	TGCGCCAGCAGCCGCGGAGGTAGCGGGGGGGCCCCAGATACGCAGTATTTT	CASSRGGSGGAPDTQYF
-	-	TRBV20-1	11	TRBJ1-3	TGCAGTGGGAGCTCTGGAAACACCATATATTTT	CSGSSGNTIYF
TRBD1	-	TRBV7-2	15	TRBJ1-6	TGTGCCAGCAGCCACAACAGGGGAGTTGATTCACCCCTCCACTTT	CASSHNRGVDSPLHF
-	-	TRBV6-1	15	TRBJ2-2	TGTGCCAGCAGGATCAGGAGGCAGTCCACCGGGGAGCTGTTTTTT	CASRIRRQSTGELFF
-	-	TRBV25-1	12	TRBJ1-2	TGTGCCAGCAGTGAACGTGTCTATGGCTACACCTTC	CASSERVYGYTF
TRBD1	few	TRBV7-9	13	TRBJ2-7	TGTGCCAGCAGCTTAAGACAGGGCTACGAGCAGTACTTC	CASSLRQGYEQYF
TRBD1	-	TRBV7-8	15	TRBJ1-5	TGTGCCAGCAGCTTACAGGGACAGGGCAATCAGCCCCAGCATTTT	CASSLQGQGNQPQHF
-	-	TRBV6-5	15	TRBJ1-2	TGTGCCAGCAGTTACAGGGGGGGCCCCGACCTATCCTACACCTTC	CASSYRGGPDLSYTF
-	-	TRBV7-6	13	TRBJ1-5	TGTGCCAGCAGCGCGCAAAGAAATCAGCCCCAGCATTTT	CASSAQRNQPQHF
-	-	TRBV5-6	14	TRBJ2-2	TGTGCCAGCAGCCAAACAAGGAACACCGGGGAGCTGTTTTTT	CASSQTRNTGELFF
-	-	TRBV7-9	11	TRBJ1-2	TGTGCCAGCAGCTCAGGGGTTGGCTACACCTTC	CASSSGVGYTF
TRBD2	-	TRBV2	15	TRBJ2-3	TGTGCCAGCAAATTACTAGCGGGGGACACAGATACGCAGTATTTT	CASKLLAGDTDTQYF
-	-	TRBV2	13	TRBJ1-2	TGTGCCAGCAGTACAGGTGACGGGGGTGGCTACACCTTC	CASSTGDGGGYTF
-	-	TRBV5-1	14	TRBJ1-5	TGCGCCAGCAGCTTGGACGTCTCGGGTCAGCCCCAGCATTTT	CASSLDVSGQPQHF
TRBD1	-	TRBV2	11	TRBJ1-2	TGTGCCAGGAGGACAGGGGAATCCTACACCTTC	CARRTGESYTF
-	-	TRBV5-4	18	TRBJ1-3	TGTGCCAGCAGCGCCTCAACCCGACGGAACCCCCCGGGTAGCACCATATATTTT	CASSASTRRNPPGSTIYF
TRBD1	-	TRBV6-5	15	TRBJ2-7	TGTGCCAGCAGCCGGACCGGGACAGGTGCCTACGAGCAGTACTTC	CASSRTGTGAYEQYF
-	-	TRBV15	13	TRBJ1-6	TGTGCCACGCGCAGGGCAGGGGTCTCACCCCTCCACTTT	CATRRAGVSPLHF
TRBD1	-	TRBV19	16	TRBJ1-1	TGTGCCAGTACCCAAAGTGGCAGGGGGAATTGGACTGAAGCTTTCTTT	CASTQSGRGNWTEAFF
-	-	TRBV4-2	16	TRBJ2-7	TGTGCCAGCAGCCAAAAGTCGGAGTCGCCAGCCTACGAGCAGTACTTC	CASSQKSESPAYEQYF
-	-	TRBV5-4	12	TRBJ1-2	TGTGCCAGCAGCTGGACAGACTATAGCTACACCTTC	CASSWTDYSYTF
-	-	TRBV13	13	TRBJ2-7	TGTGCCAGCAGCCCTAAAAGGGGCTACGAGCAGTACTTC	CASSPKRGYEQYF
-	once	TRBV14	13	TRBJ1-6	TGTGCCAGCAGCCTGGTAGACACTTCACCCCTCCACTTT	CASSLVDTSPLHF
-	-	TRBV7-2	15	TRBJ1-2	TGTGCCAGCAGCCCCGCACAGACGCTTAACTATGGCTACACCTTC	CASSPAQTLNYGYTF
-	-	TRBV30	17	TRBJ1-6	TGTGCCTGGAGTGTAAACTGGGCAGGAAGGAATAATTCACCCCTCCACTTT	CAWSVNWAGRNNSPLHF
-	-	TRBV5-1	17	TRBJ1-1	TGCGCCAGCAGCTTGGGGCCCAGGGGTCAAGCGAGCACTGAAGCTTTCTTT	CASSLGPRGQASTEAFF